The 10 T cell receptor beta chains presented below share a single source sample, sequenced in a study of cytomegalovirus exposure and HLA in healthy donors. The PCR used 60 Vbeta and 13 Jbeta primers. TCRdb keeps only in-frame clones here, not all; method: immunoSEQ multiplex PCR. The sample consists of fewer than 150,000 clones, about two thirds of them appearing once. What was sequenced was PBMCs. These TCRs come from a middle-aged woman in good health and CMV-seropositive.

DNA for the CDR3: TGTGCCAGTAGTCCTAGACTAGCGGCATCTCAAGAGACCCAGTACTTC. Amino acid sequence: CASSPRLAASQETQYF. The rearrangement joins TRBV19 to TRBJ2-5; 9 bases match TRBD2. V was pared by 5 bases and J by 2 bases, with 9 bases of the junction left unmatched. This CDR3 has 16 amino acids. Per the germline V gene, CDR1 is LNHDA and CDR2 is SQIVND (reference sequence).

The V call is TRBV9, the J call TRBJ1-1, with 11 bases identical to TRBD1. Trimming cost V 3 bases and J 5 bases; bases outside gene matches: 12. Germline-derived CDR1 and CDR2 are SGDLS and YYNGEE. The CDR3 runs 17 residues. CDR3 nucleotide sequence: TGTGCCAGCAGCGCCCATCCGGACAGGGGGCTGGGGACTGAAGCTTTCTTT. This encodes CASSAHPDRGLGTEAFF.

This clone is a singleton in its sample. The chain's CDR3 is CASSLFYEKLFF. In DNA form, the CDR3 reads TGTGCCAGCAGTTTGTTCTATGAAAAACTGTTTTTT. The chain links TRBV28 to TRBJ1-4; D gene unclear. Germline values: CDR1 MDHEN, CDR2 SYDVKM. The length of the CDR3 is 12 residues. The V gene lost 3 bases and the J gene lost 6 bases, with 5 bases spanning the gap.

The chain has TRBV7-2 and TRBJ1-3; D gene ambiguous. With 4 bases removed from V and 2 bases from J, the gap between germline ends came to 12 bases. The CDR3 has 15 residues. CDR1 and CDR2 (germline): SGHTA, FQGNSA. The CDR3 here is CASSSQYGTGNTIYF. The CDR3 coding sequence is TGTGCCAGCAGCTCCCAATATGGCACTGGAAACACCATATATTTT.

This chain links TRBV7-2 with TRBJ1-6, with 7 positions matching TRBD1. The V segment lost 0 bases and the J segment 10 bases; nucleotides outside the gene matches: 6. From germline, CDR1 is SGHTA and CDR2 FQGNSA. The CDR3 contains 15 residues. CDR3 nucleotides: TGTGCCAGCAGCTTAGCAGGGGGCATCGGCTCACCCCTCCACTTT. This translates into CASSLAGGIGSPLHF.

The DNA of the CDR3 is TGTGCCAGCAGCACTTGGGCGGGGGGTCGGTACAATGAGCAGTTCTTC. Translation: CASSTWAGGRYNEQFF. The rearrangement uses TRBV9 and TRBJ2-1, with 8 bases fitting TRBD2. Trimming took 4 bases from V and 4 from J; bases not matched to a gene: 10. Looked up from germline, CDR1 is SGDLS and CDR2 is YYNGEE. CDR3 length: 16 amino acids.

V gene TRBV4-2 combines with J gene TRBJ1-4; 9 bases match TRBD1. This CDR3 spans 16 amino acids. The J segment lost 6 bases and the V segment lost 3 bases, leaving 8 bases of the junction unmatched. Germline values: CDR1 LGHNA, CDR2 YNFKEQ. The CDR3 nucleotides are TGTGCCAGCAGCCAGGCCCCGGGACAGGGTTATGAAAAACTGTTTTTT. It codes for CASSQAPGQGYEKLFF.

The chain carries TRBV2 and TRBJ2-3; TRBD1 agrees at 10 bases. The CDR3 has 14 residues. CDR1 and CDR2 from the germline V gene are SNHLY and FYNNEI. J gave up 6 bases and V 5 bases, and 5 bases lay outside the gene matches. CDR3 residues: CASSREGQGDTQYF. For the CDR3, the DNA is TGTGCCAGCAGTCGCGAGGGACAGGGGGATACGCAGTATTTT.

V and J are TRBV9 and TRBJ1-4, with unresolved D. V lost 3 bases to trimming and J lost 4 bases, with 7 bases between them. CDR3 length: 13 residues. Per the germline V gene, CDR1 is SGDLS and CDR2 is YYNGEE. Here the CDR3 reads CASSAGGNEKLFF. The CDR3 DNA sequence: TGTGCCAGCAGCGCCGGAGGTAATGAAAAACTGTTTTTT.

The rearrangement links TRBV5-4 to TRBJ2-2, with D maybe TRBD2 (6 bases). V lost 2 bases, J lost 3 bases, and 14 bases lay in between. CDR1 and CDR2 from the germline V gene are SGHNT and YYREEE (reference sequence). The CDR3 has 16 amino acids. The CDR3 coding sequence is TGTGCCAGCAGCTTCCGTCGGGAGAGGGACACCGGGGAGCTGTTTTTT. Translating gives CASSFRRERDTGELFF.